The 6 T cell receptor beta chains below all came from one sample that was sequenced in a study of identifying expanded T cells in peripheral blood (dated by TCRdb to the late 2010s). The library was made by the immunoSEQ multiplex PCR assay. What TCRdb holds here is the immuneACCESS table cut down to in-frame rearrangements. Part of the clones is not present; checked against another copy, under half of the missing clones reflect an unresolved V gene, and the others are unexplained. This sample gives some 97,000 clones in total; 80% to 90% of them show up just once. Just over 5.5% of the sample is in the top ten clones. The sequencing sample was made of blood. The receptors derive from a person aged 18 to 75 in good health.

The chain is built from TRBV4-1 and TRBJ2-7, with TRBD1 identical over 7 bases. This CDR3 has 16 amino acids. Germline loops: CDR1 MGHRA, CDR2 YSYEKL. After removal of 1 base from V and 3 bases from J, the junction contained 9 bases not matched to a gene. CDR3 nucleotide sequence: TGCGCCAGCAGCCAAGGACAGGGTCGGGCTTTCTACGAGCAGTACTTC. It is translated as CASSQGQGRAFYEQYF.

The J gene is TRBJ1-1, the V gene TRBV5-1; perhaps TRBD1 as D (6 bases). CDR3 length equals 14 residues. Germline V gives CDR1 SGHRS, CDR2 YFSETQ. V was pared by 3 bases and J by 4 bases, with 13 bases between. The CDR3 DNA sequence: TGCGCCAGCAGCTCAGGGGCTGTCGGCACTGAAGCTTTCTTT. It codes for CASSSGAVGTEAFF.

The CDR3 loop is CASSHRPGTGPGSYNEQFF. The DNA for the CDR3 is TGTGCCAGCAGTCACCGTCCCGGGACAGGACCGGGCTCCTACAATGAGCAGTTCTTC. This chain links TRBV27 with TRBJ2-1, with 8 nucleotides matching TRBD1. This CDR3 is 19 amino acids long. Germline CDR1 MNHEY, CDR2 SMNVEV (reference sequence). The ends lost 5 bases at V and 0 bases at J; junction bases unmatched: 15.

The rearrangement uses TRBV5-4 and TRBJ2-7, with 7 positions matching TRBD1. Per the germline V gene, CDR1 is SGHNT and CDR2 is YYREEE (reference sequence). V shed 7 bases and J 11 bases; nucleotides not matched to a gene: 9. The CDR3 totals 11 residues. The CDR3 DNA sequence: TGTGCCAGCGGGGACAGAACAGGAGAGTACTTC. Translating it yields CASGDRTGEYF. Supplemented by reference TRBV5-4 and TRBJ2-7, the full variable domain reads ETGVTQSPTHLIKTRGQQVTLRCSSQSGHNTVSWYQQALGQGPQFIFQYYREEENGRGNFPPRFSGLQFPNYSSELNVNALELDDSALYLCASGDRTGEYFGPGTRLTVT.

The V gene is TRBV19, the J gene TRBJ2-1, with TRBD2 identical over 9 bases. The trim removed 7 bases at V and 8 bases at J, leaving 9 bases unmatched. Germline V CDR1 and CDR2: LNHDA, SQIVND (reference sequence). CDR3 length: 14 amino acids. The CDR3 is CASTRGREGYEQFF. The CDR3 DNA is TGTGCCAGTACCCGGGGGCGGGAGGGCTATGAGCAGTTCTTC.

The CDR3 nucleotides are TGTGCCAGCAGTGAATCTAATCCCGGGGCCACTGAAGCTTTCTTT. This encodes CASSESNPGATEAFF. V gene TRBV6-1 combines with J gene TRBJ1-1; D is perhaps TRBD1 (5 bases). V shed 2 bases and J shed 4 bases, with 14 bases lying between them. CDR1 and CDR2 (germline): MNHNS, SASEGT. The length of the CDR3 is 15 residues.